This T cell receptor beta chain originates from a study of cytomegalovirus exposure and HLA in healthy donors. Study results and limitations: The study put 150 to 200 TCR beta chains on its list as cytomegalovirus-associated.

A word on this clone: Its antigen remains unknown.

The V gene end was trimmed by 3 bases and the J gene end by 2 bases; junction bases not matched to a gene: 3. This CDR3 spans 14 amino acids. CDR1 SGHNT and CDR2 YENEEA come from the germline V gene. Primers: 60 Vbeta forward and 13 Jbeta reverse. Data came from immunoSEQ multiplex PCR; TCRdb stores just in-frame clones and leaves some out. The table records roughly 200,000 clones, 65% to 85% of them present only once. The sequencing sample was made of PBMCs. The clonotype comes from a boy aged 2-15 years in good health and CMV-seronegative. J is TRBJ2-5 and V is TRBV11-3, with 7 bases matching TRBD2. This chain's CDR3 is CASSLTGRQETQYF. The CDR3 coding sequence is TGTGCCAGCAGCTTGACCGGGAGGCAAGAGACCCAGTACTTC.